This section outlines one TCR beta chain sequence together with its context. Its cognate antigen is unknown. The data are from a study of blood T cells in healthy people across ages. For the second PCR, which ran for about 6 to 11 cycles, a sample-barcoded 5' primer and a J-beta primer mix were used. Every cDNA molecule carried a tag from a template-switch adaptor bearing 12 random nucleotides. Each CDR3 protein is one row after TCRdb ran MiXCR on the 5' RACE reads. Of more than 700,000 distinct CDR3 sequences in the sample, about half were seen once. The individuals who served as donors were healthy Caucasians living in Russia, aged roughly 6 to 95. Study results and caveats: Naive T cell percentage showed a strong correlation with TCR beta diversity.

Per the germline V gene, CDR1 is LNHDA and CDR2 is SQIVND (reference sequence). The CDR3 sequence is 16 residues long. The J segment lost 4 bases and the V segment lost 6 bases, leaving 6 bases of the junction unmatched. The V call is TRBV19, the J call TRBJ2-1; 13 bases match TRBD2. The sequencing input was blood. The TCR comes from a man aged 80 or over in good health. CDR3 DNA sequence: TGTGCCAGTAGATCCGGGACTAGCGGGACGTACAATGAGCAGTTCTTC. Its translation: CASRSGTSGTYNEQFF.